The clone carrying this T cell receptor beta chain has a count of ten or more. TCRdb redid the calling of the 5' RACE reads with MiXCR, one entry per CDR3 protein. Of just under 65,000 distinct CDR3 sequences listed, about 6% are singletons. This specimen belongs to a study of early T cells in non-severe SARS-CoV-2 infection. V was trimmed by 5 bases and J by 1 base, leaving 8 bases between them. CDR1 and CDR2 (germline): SGHTA, FQGNSA. The CDR3 covers 13 residues. The chain is built from TRBV7-2 and TRBJ2-5, with a possible D match to TRBD1 (6 bases). The specimen comprised whole blood, sampled at baseline. The origin of this receptor is an adult who was a healthcare worker with PCR-confirmed SARS-CoV-2 infection or an uninfected control (not recorded which). Here the CDR3 DNA reads TGTGCCAGCAGCGTAGGGGGCCAAGAGACCCAGTACTTC. It encodes CASSVGGQETQYF. The whole variable domain, remainder taken from reference TRBV7-2 and TRBJ2-5, is GAGVSQSPSNKVTEKGKDVELRCDPISGHTALYWYRQSLGQGLEFLIYFQGNSAPDKSGLPSDRFSAERTGGSVSTLTIQRTQQEDSAVYLCASSVGGQETQYFGPGTRLLVL.